Each of the 25 T cell receptor beta chains below was sequenced from the same sample in a study of blood T cell repertoires in COVID-19. Sequencing was performed with immunoSEQ multiplex PCR; in TCRdb, only in-frame clones are kept and a portion is missing. The repertoire holds about 380,000 clones, with 85% to 90% as singletons. What was sequenced was PBMCs or T cells enriched from blood (not recorded which). The origin of the receptors is a woman aged 18-29 years who had recovered from COVID-19.

This sequence joins TRBV7-3 and TRBJ1-6; D is possibly TRBD1 (6 bases). Germline V CDR1 and CDR2: SGHTA, FQGTGA. V gave up 4 bases and J gave up 6 bases, with 10 bases separating them. This CDR3 region has 14 residues. CDR3 DNA sequence: TGTGCCAGCAGCTGGCAGGGGAGTAATTCACCCCTCCACTTT. Residues: CASSWQGSNSPLHF.

The V call is TRBV11-3, the J call TRBJ2-2, with TRBD1 identical over 8 bases. The CDR3 is 18 amino acids. Germline V gene lookup returns CDR1 SGHNT and CDR2 YENEEA. V gave up 2 bases and J gave up 1 base; unmatched junction bases: 9. CDR3 nucleotides: TGTGCCAGCAGCTTATCCCCTCGAGGGACAGGGAACACCGGGGAGCTGTTTTTT. Its translation: CASSLSPRGTGNTGELFF.

This clone was seen only once. V usage is TRBV10-1 and J usage is TRBJ1-5; 7 nucleotides align to TRBD1. Germline V gives CDR1 WNHNN, CDR2 SYGVQD (reference sequence). The CDR3 length is 13 residues. J lost 7 bases, V lost 3 bases, and 3 bases had no gene match. CDR3 sequence (DNA): TGCGCCAGCAGTGAACAGGGGTGGCAGCCCCAGCATTTT. Translated, it gives CASSEQGWQPQHF.

The J gene is TRBJ1-1, the V gene TRBV3-1 (or the pseudogene TRBV3-2); 9 nucleotides align to TRBD1. With 1 base clipped from V and 5 bases from J, the junction kept 5 bases outside the gene matches. Germline loops: CDR1 LGHDT, CDR2 YNNKEL (reference sequence). This CDR3 comprises 15 residues. This chain's CDR3 is CASSQGTGGRTEAFF. The CDR3 coding sequence is TGTGCCAGCAGCCAAGGAACAGGGGGCAGGACTGAAGCTTTCTTT.

The chain carries TRBV27 and TRBJ1-2; TRBD1 matches at 8 bases. The CDR3 loop spans 14 amino acids. The ends lost 3 bases at V and 7 bases at J; junction bases unmatched: 7. Germline V gives CDR1 MNHEY, CDR2 SMNVEV (reference sequence). The CDR3 spells CASSFGQGWSGYTF. CDR3 nucleotide sequence: TGTGCCAGCAGTTTCGGACAGGGTTGGAGTGGCTACACCTTC.

The V call is TRBV9, the J call TRBJ1-2; tentative D call: TRBD1 (6 bases). This CDR3 contains 14 residues. V lost 3 bases to trimming and J lost 4 bases, with 13 bases between them. Germline V gene data show CDR1 as SGDLS and CDR2 as YYNGEE. The CDR3 reads CASSATGQGYGYTF. The CDR3 DNA sequence: TGTGCCAGCAGCGCTACAGGGCAAGGCTATGGCTACACCTTC. Combining the CDR3 with reference TRBV9 and TRBJ1-2 gives the whole variable domain DSGVTQTPKHLITATGQRVTLRCSPRSGDLSVYWYQQSLDQGLQFLIQYYNGEERAKGNILERFSAQQFPDLHSELNLSSLELGDSALYFCASSATGQGYGYTFGSGTRLTVV.

This sequence joins TRBV3-1 (or the pseudogene TRBV3-2) and TRBJ2-7, with D perhaps TRBD1 (5 bases). Per the germline V gene, CDR1 is LGHDT and CDR2 is YNNKEL (reference sequence). V was shortened by 1 base and J by 5 bases, with 18 bases between the two germline ends. The CDR3 loop spans 16 amino acids. CDR3 bases: TGTGCCAGCAGCCAAGTCAGGGCCGTGACCATTGACGAGCAGTACTTC. Encoded protein: CASSQVRAVTIDEQYF.

This clone was seen a single time. The V and J genes are TRBV25-1 and TRBJ1-1; 9 bases line up with TRBD1. V gave up 6 bases and J gave up 4 bases; unmatched junction bases: 3. The V gene's germline CDR1 is MGHDK and CDR2 SYGVNS. The CDR3 contains 13 residues. This CDR3 reads CASRTGGGTEAFF. CDR3 coding DNA: TGTGCCAGCAGGACAGGGGGAGGCACTGAAGCTTTCTTT.

This clone was detected a few times. The chain is built from TRBV7-3 and TRBJ2-7; a possible D gene is TRBD1 (5 bases). Germline assignment: CDR1 SGHTA and CDR2 FQGTGA. CDR3 size: 13 residues. Trimming stripped 3 bases from V and 0 bases from J, with 6 bases between. The CDR3, as DNA: TGTGCCAGCAGCTTGGGGCACTCCTACGAGCAGTACTTC. Encoded protein: CASSLGHSYEQYF.

This chain links TRBV4-3 with TRBJ2-7; 11 positions match TRBD1. The CDR3 consists of 14 residues. Trimming removed 1 base from V and 6 bases from J; junction bases left unmatched: 2. The germline V gene encodes CDR1 LGHNA and CDR2 YSLEER. The CDR3 protein is CASSQGTGGGEQYF. DNA for the CDR3: TGCGCCAGCAGCCAAGGGACAGGGGGCGGCGAGCAGTACTTC.

The genes are TRBV29-1 and TRBJ1-1; the D gene is possibly TRBD1 (5 bases). The CDR3 is 12 residues long. Trimming left V 6 bases short and J 4 bases short, with 12 bases between. Looked up from germline, CDR1 is SQVTM and CDR2 is ANQGSEA. In DNA, the CDR3 is TGCAGCGTCTCCACGGGGGGCACTGAAGCTTTCTTT. This translates into CSVSTGGTEAFF. Supplemented by reference TRBV29-1 and TRBJ1-1, the full variable domain reads SAVISQKPSRDICQRGTSLTIQCQVDSQVTMMFWYRQQPGQSLTLIATANQGSEATYESGFVIDKFPISRPNLTFSTLTVSNMSPEDSSIYLCSVSTGGTEAFFGQGTRLTVV.

The chain joins TRBV10-3 to TRBJ1-2; D not certain. The CDR3 spans 14 residues. The V and J ends lost 7 bases and 4 bases respectively, with 16 bases between them. Germline V gene data show CDR1 as ENHRY and CDR2 as SYGVKD. CDR3 in amino acids: CAITQDSDGYGYTF. The CDR3 DNA reads as TGTGCCATCACTCAGGACTCGGATGGCTATGGCTACACCTTC.

The CDR3 nucleotides are TGTGCCAGCAGCTTATTCGTAGAAAATGGCTACACCTTC. Protein sequence: CASSLFVENGYTF. The chain recombines TRBV7-9 with TRBJ1-2; the D is unclear. Trimming took off 2 bases at V and 6 bases at J, with 10 bases between the two ends. Germline V gives CDR1 SEHNR, CDR2 FQNEAQ (reference sequence). This CDR3 has 13 residues.

This sequence joins TRBV28 and TRBJ1-5; D is unresolved. With 2 bases removed from V and 2 bases from J, the gap between germline ends came to 7 bases. The CDR3 totals 14 residues. Germline V gene sequence: CDR1 MDHEN, CDR2 SYDVKM. In DNA form, the CDR3 reads TGTGCCAGCAGTTTACGAGAGGGCAATCAGCCCCAGCATTTT. Amino acid sequence: CASSLREGNQPQHF. Using reference TRBV28 and TRBJ1-5 for the parts outside the CDR3, the full variable domain is DVKVTQSSRYLVKRTGEKVFLECVQDMDHENMFWYRQDPGLGLRLIYFSYDVKMKEKGDIPEGYSVSREKKERFSLILESASTNQTSMYLCASSLREGNQPQHFGDGTRLSIL.

V usage is TRBV5-1 and J usage is TRBJ1-1; D possibly corresponds to TRBD1 (5 bases). Looked up from germline, CDR1 is SGHRS and CDR2 is YFSETQ. The CDR3 is 15 residues long. The V and J ends lost 3 bases and 6 bases respectively, with 18 bases between them. The chain's CDR3 is CASSSTSPGLSEAFF. In DNA, the CDR3 is TGCGCCAGCAGCTCCACGTCCCCAGGGTTGTCTGAAGCTTTCTTT. The full variable domain, completed using reference TRBV5-1 and TRBJ1-1, is KAGVTQTPRYLIKTRGQQVTLSCSPISGHRSVSWYQQTPGQGLQFLFEYFSETQRNKGNFPGRFSGRQFSNSRSEMNVSTLELGDSALYLCASSSTSPGLSEAFFGQGTRLTVV.

The gene calls are TRBV6-1 and TRBJ1-2; D call uncertain. Germline V gene sequence: CDR1 MNHNS, CDR2 SASEGT. The CDR3 runs 16 residues. V was trimmed by 0 bases and J by 4 bases, leaving 15 bases between them. In DNA, the CDR3 is TGTGCCAGCAGTGAAGCGCTGGAACAGAGTCTCTATGGCTACACCTTC. It encodes CASSEALEQSLYGYTF.

The chain carries TRBV7-2 and TRBJ1-2; D possibly corresponds to TRBD1 (6 bases). Germline CDR1 and CDR2: SGHTA and FQGNSA. The CDR3 covers 12 residues. The chain's CDR3 is CAREGGALGYTF. The DNA of the CDR3 is TGTGCGAGAGAAGGGGGTGCCCTAGGCTACACCTTC.

V and J are TRBV9 and TRBJ1-6, with D tentatively TRBD1 (6 bases). Deletions cut 2 bases from V and 8 bases from J, with 11 bases between. The CDR3 runs 14 residues. Looked up from germline, CDR1 is SGDLS and CDR2 is YYNGEE. DNA of the CDR3: TGTGCCAGCAGCGTTCAGGACAGCTATTCACCCCTCCACTTT. Its protein product is CASSVQDSYSPLHF.

The chain combines TRBV24-1 with TRBJ2-2; D is unclear. Germline lookup yields CDR1 KGHDR and CDR2 SFDVKD. V lost 3 bases and J lost 3, with 13 bases in between. This CDR3 is built from 16 residues. The CDR3 loop is CATSDVKLGDTGELFF. CDR3 DNA: TGTGCCACCAGTGATGTGAAACTGGGCGACACCGGGGAGCTGTTTTTT.

The chain couples TRBV2 to TRBJ1-4; 8 bases map to TRBD1. Germline CDR1 SNHLY, CDR2 FYNNEI. Germline trimming cut 2 bases from V and 10 bases from J; bases unmatched to any gene: 3. The CDR3 runs to 13 residues. CDR3 nucleotides: TGTGCCAGCAGTGAACAGGGGGCTGGAAAACTGTTTTTT. Translating it yields CASSEQGAGKLFF.

This chain uses TRBV5-1 with TRBJ1-2; no definite D call. Trimming shortened V by 0 bases and J by 0 bases, and 6 bases separated the two germline ends. This CDR3 has 14 amino acids. Looked up from germline, CDR1 is SGHRS and CDR2 is YFSETQ. This CDR3 is CASSLAVANYGYTF. The CDR3 nucleotides are TGCGCCAGCAGCTTGGCGGTAGCTAACTATGGCTACACCTTC.

The DNA of the CDR3 is TGTGCCAGCAGCTACCGGGGGGGCTCCTACGAGCAGTACTTC. It is translated as CASSYRGGSYEQYF. The chain recombines TRBV11-2 with TRBJ2-7; 8 bases map to TRBD2. V trimming: 4 bases; J trimming: 0 bases; junction bases outside the gene matches: 2. The germline gives CDR1 SGHAT, CDR2 FQNNGV. The CDR3 sequence is 14 residues long.

The chain employs TRBV4-1 and TRBJ1-5, with a tentative D call TRBD1 (5 bases). Trimming removed 0 bases at V and 2 bases at J, with 8 bases between. The CDR3 contains 15 residues. CDR1 and CDR2 from the germline V gene are MGHRA and YSYEKL. The CDR3 nucleotides read TGCGCCAGCAGCCAAGATGGACAAGGCAATCAGCCCCAGCATTTT. Amino acids: CASSQDGQGNQPQHF.

This CDR3 is CASSPPEGDGYTF. The CDR3 DNA is TGTGCCAGCTCACCACCGGAAGGGGATGGCTACACCTTC. V and J are TRBV18 and TRBJ1-2; the D gene is possibly TRBD1 (5 bases). V was clipped by 0 bases and J by 6 bases, with 8 bases between them. CDR1 and CDR2 (germline): KGHSH, LQKENI. The CDR3 is made up of 13 amino acids.

This chain uses TRBV6-6 with TRBJ2-3, with 9 nucleotides matching TRBD1. Germline V gene sequence: CDR1 MNHNY, CDR2 SVGAGI (reference sequence). The ends lost 4 bases at V and 4 bases at J; junction bases unmatched: 3. The CDR3 runs 14 residues. The CDR3 DNA reads TGTGCCAGCAGTTGGACAGGGGTGGCAGATACGCAGTATTTT. Amino acid sequence: CASSWTGVADTQYF.